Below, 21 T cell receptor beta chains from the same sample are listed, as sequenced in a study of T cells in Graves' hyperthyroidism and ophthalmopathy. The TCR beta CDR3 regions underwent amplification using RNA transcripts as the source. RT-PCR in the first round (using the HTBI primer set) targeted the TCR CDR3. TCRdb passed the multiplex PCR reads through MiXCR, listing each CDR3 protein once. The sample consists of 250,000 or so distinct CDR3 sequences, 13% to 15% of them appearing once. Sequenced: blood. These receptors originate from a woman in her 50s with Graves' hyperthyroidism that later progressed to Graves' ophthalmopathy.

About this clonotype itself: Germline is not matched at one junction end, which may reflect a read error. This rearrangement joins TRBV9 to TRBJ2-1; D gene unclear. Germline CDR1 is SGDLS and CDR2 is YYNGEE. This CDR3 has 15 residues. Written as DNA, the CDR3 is TGTGCCAGCAGCGTAGGTGGGGAAATTAACAATGAGCAGCTCTTC. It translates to CASSVGGEINNEQLF.

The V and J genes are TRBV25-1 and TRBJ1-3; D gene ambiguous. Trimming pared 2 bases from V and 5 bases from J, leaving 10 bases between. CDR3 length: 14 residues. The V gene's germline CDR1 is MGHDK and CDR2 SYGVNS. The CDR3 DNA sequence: TGTGCCAGCAGTGAAAGTACGGCGAGAAACACCATATATTTT. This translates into CASSESTARNTIYF.

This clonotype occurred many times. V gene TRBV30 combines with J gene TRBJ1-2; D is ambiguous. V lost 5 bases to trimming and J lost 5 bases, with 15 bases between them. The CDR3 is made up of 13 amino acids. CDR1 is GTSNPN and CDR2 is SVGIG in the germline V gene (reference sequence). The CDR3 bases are TGTGCCTGGTGGTACTCAAGCCCATATGGCTACACCTTC. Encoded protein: CAWWYSSPYGYTF.

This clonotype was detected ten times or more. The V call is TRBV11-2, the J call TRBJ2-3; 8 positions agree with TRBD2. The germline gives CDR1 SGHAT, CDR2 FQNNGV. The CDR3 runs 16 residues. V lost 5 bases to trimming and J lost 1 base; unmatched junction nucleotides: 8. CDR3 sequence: CASSAAGEGGTDTQYF. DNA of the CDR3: TGTGCCAGCAGCGCAGCGGGAGAGGGAGGCACAGATACGCAGTATTTT.

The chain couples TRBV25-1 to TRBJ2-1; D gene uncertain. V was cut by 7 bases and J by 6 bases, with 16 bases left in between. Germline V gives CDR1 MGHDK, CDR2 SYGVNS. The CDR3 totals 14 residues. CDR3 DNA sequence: TGTGCCAGCAATTGGGGAAGCTACTTCAATGAGCAGTTCTTC. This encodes CASNWGSYFNEQFF.

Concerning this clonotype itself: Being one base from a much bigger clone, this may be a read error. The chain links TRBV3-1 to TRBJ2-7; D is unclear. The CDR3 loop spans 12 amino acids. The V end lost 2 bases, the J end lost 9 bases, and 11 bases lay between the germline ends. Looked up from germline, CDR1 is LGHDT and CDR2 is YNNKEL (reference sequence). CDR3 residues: CASSQTEDGQYF. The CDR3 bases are TGTGCCAGCAGCCAAACAGAGGACGGGCAGTACTTC.

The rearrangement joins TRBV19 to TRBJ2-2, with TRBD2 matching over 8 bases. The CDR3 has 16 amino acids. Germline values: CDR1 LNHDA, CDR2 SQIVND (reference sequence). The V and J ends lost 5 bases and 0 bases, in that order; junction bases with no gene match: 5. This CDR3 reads CASSRNGGANTGELFF. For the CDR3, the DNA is TGTGCCAGTAGTCGAAACGGGGGGGCGAACACCGGGGAGCTGTTTTTT.

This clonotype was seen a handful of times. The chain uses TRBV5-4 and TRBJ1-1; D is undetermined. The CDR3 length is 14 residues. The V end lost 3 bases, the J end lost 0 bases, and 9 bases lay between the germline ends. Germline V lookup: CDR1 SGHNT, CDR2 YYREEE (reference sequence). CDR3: CASSSGYLNTEAFF. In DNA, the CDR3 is TGTGCCAGCAGCTCAGGTTACTTGAACACTGAAGCTTTCTTT. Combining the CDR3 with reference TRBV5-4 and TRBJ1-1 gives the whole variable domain ETGVTQSPTHLIKTRGQQVTLRCSSQSGHNTVSWYQQALGQGPQFIFQYYREEENGRGNFPPRFSGLQFPNYSSELNVNALELDDSALYLCASSSGYLNTEAFFGQGTRLTVV.

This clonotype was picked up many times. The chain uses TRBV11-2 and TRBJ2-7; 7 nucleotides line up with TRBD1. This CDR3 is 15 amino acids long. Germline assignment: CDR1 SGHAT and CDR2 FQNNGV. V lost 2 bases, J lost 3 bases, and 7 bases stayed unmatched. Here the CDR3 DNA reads TGTGCCAGCAGCTTAAGCCGACAGGGCGGCTACGAGCAGTACTTC. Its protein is CASSLSRQGGYEQYF. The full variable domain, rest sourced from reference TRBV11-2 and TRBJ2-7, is EAGVAQSPRYKIIEKRQSVAFWCNPISGHATLYWYQQILGQGPKLLIQFQNNGVVDDSQLPKDRFSAERLKGVDSTLKIQPAKLEDSAVYLCASSLSRQGGYEQYFGPGTRLTVT.

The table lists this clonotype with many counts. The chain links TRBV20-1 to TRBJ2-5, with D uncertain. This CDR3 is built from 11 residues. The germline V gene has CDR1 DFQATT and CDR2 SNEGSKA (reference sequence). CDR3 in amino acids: CITADQETQYF. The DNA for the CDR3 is TGCATTACGGCAGATCAAGAGACCCAGTACTTC.

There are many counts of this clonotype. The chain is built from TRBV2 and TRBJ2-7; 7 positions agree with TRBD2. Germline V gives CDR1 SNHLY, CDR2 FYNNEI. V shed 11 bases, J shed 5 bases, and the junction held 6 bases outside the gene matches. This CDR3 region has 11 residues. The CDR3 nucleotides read TGTGCCGTCGAGGGAGGGGACGAGCAGTACTTC. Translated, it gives CAVEGGDEQYF.

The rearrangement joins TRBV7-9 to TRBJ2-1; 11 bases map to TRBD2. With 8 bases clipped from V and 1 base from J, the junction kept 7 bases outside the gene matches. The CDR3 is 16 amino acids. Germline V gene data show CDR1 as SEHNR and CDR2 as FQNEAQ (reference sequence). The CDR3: CASQLGTSGSYNEQFF. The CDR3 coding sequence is TGTGCCAGCCAGCTTGGGACTAGCGGATCCTACAATGAGCAGTTCTTC. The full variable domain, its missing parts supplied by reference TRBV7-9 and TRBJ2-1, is DTGVSQNPRHKITKRGQNVTFRCDPISEHNRLYWYRQTLGQGPEFLTYFQNEAQLEKSRLLSDRFSAERPKGSFSTLEIQRTEQGDSAMYLCASQLGTSGSYNEQFFGPGTRLTVL.

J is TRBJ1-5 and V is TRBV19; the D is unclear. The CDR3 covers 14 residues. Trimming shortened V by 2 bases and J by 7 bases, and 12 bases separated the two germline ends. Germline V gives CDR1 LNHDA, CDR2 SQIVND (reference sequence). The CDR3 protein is CASSIRGISQPQHF. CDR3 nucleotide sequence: TGTGCCAGTAGTATACGAGGTATTAGCCAGCCCCAGCATTTT.

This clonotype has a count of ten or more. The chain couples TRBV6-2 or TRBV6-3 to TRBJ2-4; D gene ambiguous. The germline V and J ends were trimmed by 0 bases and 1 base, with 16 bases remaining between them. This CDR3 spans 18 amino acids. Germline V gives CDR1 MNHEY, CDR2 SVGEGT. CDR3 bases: TGTGCCAGCAGTTACTCATTCGCCCCCGGTCCGGCCAAAAACATTCAGTACTTC. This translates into CASSYSFAPGPAKNIQYF.

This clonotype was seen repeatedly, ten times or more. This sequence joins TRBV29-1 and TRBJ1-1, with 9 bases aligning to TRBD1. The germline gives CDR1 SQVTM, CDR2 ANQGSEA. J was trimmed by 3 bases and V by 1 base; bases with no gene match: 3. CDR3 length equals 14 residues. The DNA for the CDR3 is TGCAGCGTTGAAGTGGGGACAGGGCACACTGAAGCTTTCTTT. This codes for CSVEVGTGHTEAFF.

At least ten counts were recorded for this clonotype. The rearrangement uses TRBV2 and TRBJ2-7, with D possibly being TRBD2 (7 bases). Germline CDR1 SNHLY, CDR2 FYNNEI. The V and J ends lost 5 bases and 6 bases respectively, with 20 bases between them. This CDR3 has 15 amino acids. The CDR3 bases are TGTGCCAGCAGTCAGGGGAGGGCTGGGGGTCGCGAGCAGTACTTC. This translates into CASSQGRAGGREQYF.

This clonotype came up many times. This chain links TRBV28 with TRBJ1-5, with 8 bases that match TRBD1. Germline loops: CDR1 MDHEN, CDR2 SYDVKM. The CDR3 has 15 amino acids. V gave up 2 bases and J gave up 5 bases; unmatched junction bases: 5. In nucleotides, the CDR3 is TGTGCCAGCAGTTTAAGGCAGGGGGCTGATCAGCCCCAGCATTTT. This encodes CASSLRQGADQPQHF.

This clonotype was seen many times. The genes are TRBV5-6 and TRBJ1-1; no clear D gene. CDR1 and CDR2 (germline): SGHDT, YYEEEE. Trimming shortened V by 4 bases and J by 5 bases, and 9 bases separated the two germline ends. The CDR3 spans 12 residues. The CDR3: CASSGDMTEAFF. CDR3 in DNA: TGTGCCAGCAGCGGAGATATGACTGAAGCTTTCTTT.

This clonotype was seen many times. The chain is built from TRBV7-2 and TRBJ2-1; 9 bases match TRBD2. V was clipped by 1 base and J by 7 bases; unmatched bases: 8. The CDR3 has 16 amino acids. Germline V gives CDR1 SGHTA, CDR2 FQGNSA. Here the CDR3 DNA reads TGTGCCAGCAGCTTAGATGCGGGAGGGCCATATAATGAGCAGTTCTTC. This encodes CASSLDAGGPYNEQFF.

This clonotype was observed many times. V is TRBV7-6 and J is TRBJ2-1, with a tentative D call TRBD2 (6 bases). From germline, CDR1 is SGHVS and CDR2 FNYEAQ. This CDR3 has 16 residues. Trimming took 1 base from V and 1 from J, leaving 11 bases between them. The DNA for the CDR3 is TGTGCCAGCAGCTTAGTCGGGAGTGGATCCTACAATGAGCAGTTCTTC. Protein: CASSLVGSGSYNEQFF.

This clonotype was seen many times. CDR3 residues: CATSRPKQTGKGGDTEAFF. The CDR3 nucleotides are TGTGCCACCAGCAGACCCAAACAGACAGGGAAAGGAGGCGACACTGAAGCTTTCTTT. V is TRBV15 and J is TRBJ1-1, with 7 bases lining up with TRBD1. Germline trimming cut 2 bases from V and 3 bases from J; bases unmatched to any gene: 18. The CDR3 contains 19 residues. Germline V CDR1 and CDR2: LNHNV, YYDKDF (reference sequence).